This is a list of T cell receptor beta chains from one sample in a study of T cells in Graves' hyperthyroidism and ophthalmopathy. TCRdb reprocessed the multiplex PCR reads with MiXCR, giving one entry per CDR3 protein. The profile shows more than 500,000 distinct CDR3 sequences, 12% to 15% of them singletons. The specimen sequenced was blood. Every receptor here comes from a middle-aged woman with Graves' hyperthyroidism. Both conserved end residues are part of each CDR3. A D gene is named only where the DNA matches it firmly. Size is stated for part of the rows, as once, few or many counts, or as a class when the clone is expanded.

CASSLAGRVWDTQYF	TGTGCCAGCAGCTTAGCAGGCCGGGTTTGGGATACGCAGTATTTT	-	many	TRBJ2-3	TRBV7-2
CASSLDRGRNSPLHF	TGCGCCAGCAGCTTGGACAGGGGACGAAATTCACCCCTCCACTTT	TRBD1	-	TRBJ1-6	TRBV5-1
CASSLVTYEQYF	TGTGCCAGCAGCTTAGTGACCTACGAGCAGTACTTC	-	many	TRBJ2-7	TRBV7-9
CASSLSSASGRDTQYF	TGTGCCAGCAGTTTATCGTCCGCTAGCGGGAGAGATACGCAGTATTTT	TRBD2	many	TRBJ2-3	TRBV28
CSVEEGYNEQFF	TGCAGCGTTGAAGAGGGTTACAATGAGCAGTTCTTC	-	many	TRBJ2-1	TRBV29-1
CSVEGGQNYGYTF	TGCAGCGTTGAGGGGGGCCAAAACTATGGCTACACCTTC	-	-	TRBJ1-2	TRBV29-1
CASSSLGGSNTGELFF	TGTGCCAGCAGCTCCCTGGGCGGTTCAAACACCGGGGAGCTGTTTTTT	-	many	TRBJ2-2	TRBV7-8
CAISDKYGQETQYF	TGTGCCATCAGTGATAAGTACGGTCAAGAGACCCAGTACTTC	-	-	TRBJ2-5	TRBV10-3
CASSYISLAGEETQYF	TGTGCCAGCAGTTACATCAGCCTAGCGGGAGAAGAGACCCAGTACTTC	TRBD2	few	TRBJ2-5	TRBV7-9
CASGVQGSNQPQHF	TGTGCCAGCGGGGTGCAGGGGAGCAATCAGCCCCAGCATTTT	-	few	TRBJ1-5	TRBV25-1